This TCR beta chain was documented in a study of shared clonotypes between healthy human individuals. Study findings and constraints: Memory subsets generally showed smaller estimated richness than naive subsets did. Against clonotypes common to all four donors, non-shared ones had lower generation probabilities.

The CDR3 is 14 amino acids. The V gene lost 8 bases and the J gene lost 0 bases, with 10 bases spanning the gap. Germline V CDR1 and CDR2: SGHVS, FQNEAQ. It was at deep level that the assay was run. This table comes from immunoSEQ multiplex PCR, and its TCRdb copy is limited to in-frame clones, with some not included. Of some 2 million clones listed, about 95% were seen once; the top ten hold 0.9% to 1.5%. About this clone: The target antigen is unknown.

Terminally differentiated effector memory CD45RA+ cells were left out of the naive CD8 fraction, which was CD45RO-negative and positively selected for CCR7. The chain is built from TRBV7-8 and TRBJ1-4; D is ambiguous. The receptor comes from a young man in good health. Sequenced material: naive CD8+ T cells sorted from blood. CDR3 coding DNA: TGTGCCAGCTCTCGGACGGCAACTAATGAAAAACTGTTTTTT. Translation gives CASSRTATNEKLFF.